Below are 31 T cell receptor beta chains sequenced from a single sample in a study of siplizumab effects on memory and regulatory T cells. The table came from immunoSEQ multiplex PCR; TCRdb's copy has only in-frame clones and leaves some out. The table has 60,000 to 70,000 clones, roughly 88% seen once. Source material: Tregs sorted from blood. These receptors all come from a human donor in good health.

CDR3 loop: CATSRDKGKDNEQFF. DNA of the CDR3: TGTGCCACCAGCAGAGATAAGGGGAAAGACAATGAGCAGTTCTTC. The chain has TRBV15 and TRBJ2-1; weak D call: TRBD1 (5 bases). Germline values: CDR1 LNHNV, CDR2 YYDKDF (reference sequence). The ends were cut back, 0 bases at V and 5 bases at J, with 11 bases in the middle. The length of the CDR3 is 15 residues.

This rearrangement joins TRBV10-3 to TRBJ2-5; unclear D gene. Deletions cut 10 bases from V and 6 bases from J, with 9 bases between. Germline lookup yields CDR1 ENHRY and CDR2 SYGVKD. The CDR3 runs to 10 residues. CDR3 DNA sequence: TGTGCCACGCAGCCGAAGACCCAGTACTTC. Translating gives CATQPKTQYF.

This clone was counted once. The chain uses TRBV29-1 and TRBJ1-1; a weak D match, TRBD1 (5 bases). The CDR3 is 14 amino acids. Germline CDR1 SQVTM, CDR2 ANQGSEA. V lost 4 bases to trimming and J lost 1 base, with 13 bases between them. This chain's CDR3 is CSVVKGQGNTEAFF. As DNA, the CDR3 is TGCAGCGTTGTTAAGGGTCAGGGGAACACTGAAGCTTTCTTT.

Turning to this clone: The junction departs from germline at one end; a sequencing error may be responsible. The chain couples TRBV5-8 to TRBJ1-5; perhaps TRBD1 as D (5 bases). Germline-derived CDR1 and CDR2 are SGHTS and YDEGEE. The CDR3 runs 12 residues. CDR3 nucleotides: TGTGCCAGCAGCCTTGGGACGGTCCCCACGAATTTT. Its protein is CASSLGTVPTNF.

The chain carries TRBV7-2 and TRBJ2-3; D is unclear. The CDR3 is 14 residues long. Germline V gene data show CDR1 as SGHTA and CDR2 as FQGNSA. V lost 2 bases to trimming and J lost 2 bases, with 8 bases between them. In DNA form, the CDR3 reads TGTACCAGCAGCTTAAATCCGGCCACAGATACGCAGTATTTT. Translated, it gives CTSSLNPATDTQYF.

This sequence joins TRBV6-1 and TRBJ2-7; tentative D call: TRBD1 (5 bases). This CDR3 has 13 amino acids. In germline, CDR1 is MNHNS, CDR2 SASEGT. The V end was cut by 7 bases, the J end by 3 bases, with 13 bases between. The CDR3 protein is CASTREVGYEQYF. In DNA form, the CDR3 reads TGTGCCAGCACCAGGGAAGTCGGCTACGAGCAGTACTTC.

This chain connects TRBV5-6 to TRBJ2-5, with D tentatively TRBD2 (5 bases). The CDR3 is 15 residues long. The germline gives CDR1 SGHDT, CDR2 YYEEEE. V was clipped by 4 bases and J by 1 base, with 14 bases between them. CDR3 DNA: TGTGCCAGCAGCACCTCGGGTAGCGTCCAAGAGACCCAGTACTTC. This codes for CASSTSGSVQETQYF.

The chain is built from TRBV5-1 and TRBJ2-7; tentatively, D is TRBD2 (5 bases). The V and J ends lost 4 bases and 3 bases respectively, with 8 bases between them. The CDR3 extends over 12 amino acids. Germline-derived CDR1 and CDR2 are SGHRS and YFSETQ. The CDR3 DNA reads as TGCGCCAGCAGCGCCGGGAACTACGAGCAGTACTTC. Its translation: CASSAGNYEQYF.

The rearrangement links TRBV7-2 to TRBJ2-5; 10 bases are a match to TRBD1. The V gene end was trimmed by 1 base and the J gene end by 5 bases; junction bases not matched to a gene: 13. CDR1 SGHTA and CDR2 FQGNSA come from the germline V gene. CDR3 length: 18 amino acids. Here the CDR3 reads CASSLVGQGGISWETQYF. The CDR3, as DNA: TGTGCCAGCAGCTTAGTCGGACAGGGGGGAATCTCGTGGGAGACCCAGTACTTC.

This chain links TRBV6-6 with TRBJ2-1, with D tentatively TRBD1 or TRBD2 (6 bases each). Looked up from germline, CDR1 is MNHNY and CDR2 is SVGAGI (reference sequence). V lost 2 bases and J 10 bases, leaving 12 bases between the germline ends. This CDR3 region has 13 residues. The CDR3, as DNA: TGTGCCAGCAGTTACGGTAGGGGGGTCGAGCAGTTCTTC. Translation gives CASSYGRGVEQFF.

The gene calls are TRBV6-1 and TRBJ2-5, with TRBD1 identical over 7 bases. Germline trimming cut 6 bases from V and 1 base from J; bases unmatched to any gene: 5. The CDR3 runs 14 residues. CDR1 is MNHNS and CDR2 is SASEGT in the germline V gene. The chain's CDR3 is CASSVDRVQETQYF. DNA for the CDR3: TGTGCCAGCAGCGTAGACAGGGTCCAAGAGACCCAGTACTTC.

The V gene is TRBV13, the J gene TRBJ2-7, with a weak D call TRBD1 (6 bases). V lost 1 base and J lost 6, with 10 bases in between. There are 13 residues in the CDR3. Germline V gives CDR1 PRHDT, CDR2 FYEKMQ (reference sequence). The CDR3 region is CASSLVGAGEQYF. CDR3 bases: TGTGCCAGCAGCTTAGTGGGGGCGGGCGAGCAGTACTTC.

V is TRBV7-9 and J is TRBJ2-3, with TRBD2 matching 8 bases. The V gene's germline CDR1 is SEHNR and CDR2 FQNEAQ (reference sequence). The V and J ends lost 1 base and 1 base, in that order; junction bases with no gene match: 4. The CDR3 length is 16 residues. CDR3 in amino acids: CASSLDSGTRTDTQYF. The CDR3 DNA follows: TGTGCCAGCAGCTTAGATAGCGGGACCCGCACAGATACGCAGTATTTT.

The chain links TRBV6-5 to TRBJ2-5; no clear D gene. Looked up from germline, CDR1 is MNHEY and CDR2 is SVGAGI. V gave up 5 bases and J gave up 2 bases, with 3 bases separating them. CDR3 length equals 11 residues. CDR3 bases: TGTGCCAGCAGTAAACAAGAGACCCAGTACTTC. Its protein product is CASSKQETQYF.

A single count supports this clone. The chain is built from TRBV19 and TRBJ2-1; TRBD2 agrees at 10 bases. The CDR3 loop spans 15 amino acids. CDR1 is LNHDA and CDR2 is SQIVND in the germline V gene (reference sequence). Trimming at V came to 6 bases and at J to 6 bases, leaving 8 bases not matched to a gene. Written as DNA, the CDR3 is TGTGCCAGTAGACTAGCGGGGCCCATAGCCAATGAGCAGTTCTTC. Amino acid sequence: CASRLAGPIANEQFF.

The chain is built from TRBV1 and TRBJ2-1; the table gives TRBD2 as D, unverified against the DNA. TRBV1 is given as a pseudogene. The CDR3 has 13 amino acids. The CDR3 reads CTTWDYPYNEQFF. The CDR3 DNA follows: TGCACCACTTGGGACTACCCTTACAATGAGCAGTTCTTC.

The chain uses TRBV7-9 and TRBJ2-2; D is unclear. V was shortened by 5 bases and J by 2 bases, with 9 bases between the two germline ends. The CDR3 totals 14 residues. Germline V gene sequence: CDR1 SEHNR, CDR2 FQNEAQ (reference sequence). CDR3 nucleotides: TGTGCCAGCAGCCGAAGTGGTAACACCGGGGAGCTGTTTTTT. Protein sequence: CASSRSGNTGELFF. The entire variable domain, with the rest obtained from reference TRBV7-9 and TRBJ2-2, is as follows: DTGVSQNPRHKITKRGQNVTFRCDPISEHNRLYWYRQTLGQGPEFLTYFQNEAQLEKSRLLSDRFSAERPKGSFSTLEIQRTEQGDSAMYLCASSRSGNTGELFFGEGSRLTVL.

This clone was seen once. This chain links TRBV7-9 with TRBJ1-1; no definite D call. Per germline, CDR1 SEHNR and CDR2 FQNEAQ (reference sequence). The V gene lost 2 bases and the J gene lost 2 bases, with 12 bases spanning the gap. This CDR3 is 15 amino acids long. The CDR3 nucleotides are TGTGCCAGCAGCTTATTGAAACCACTTAACACTGAAGCTTTCTTT. Its translation is CASSLLKPLNTEAFF.

The genes are TRBV5-6 and TRBJ2-5, with D uncertain. CDR1 is SGHDT, CDR2 YYEEEE, per germline. The V gene lost 4 bases and the J gene lost 2 bases, with 3 bases spanning the gap. The CDR3 covers 11 residues. CDR3 sequence: CASSVQETQYF. The CDR3 nucleotides are TGTGCCAGCAGCGTGCAAGAGACCCAGTACTTC. The variable domain in full, with the rest retrieved from reference TRBV5-6 and TRBJ2-5, is DAGVTQSPTHLIKTRGQQVTLRCSPKSGHDTVSWYQQALGQGPQFIFQYYEEEERQRGNFPDRFSGHQFPNYSSELNVNALLLGDSALYLCASSVQETQYFGPGTRLLVL.

V is TRBV5-4 and J is TRBJ1-2; D possibly corresponds to TRBD1 (6 bases). Trimming cost V 3 bases and J 6 bases, with 12 bases left between them. CDR1 SGHNT and CDR2 YYREEE come from the germline V gene (reference sequence). The CDR3 has 13 residues. Here the CDR3 reads CASSSQGRDGYTF. CDR3 in DNA: TGTGCCAGCAGCTCGCAGGGGCGGGATGGCTACACCTTC.

The chain has TRBV29-1 and TRBJ2-1, with TRBD2 matching over 12 bases. The CDR3 contains 20 residues. V lost 4 bases and J lost 2; bases outside the gene matches: 18. Germline loops: CDR1 SQVTM, CDR2 ANQGSEA. The CDR3: CSVVLFRRTSGTSTYNEQFF. The CDR3 DNA is TGCAGCGTTGTATTATTTCGGCGGACTAGCGGGACTTCAACCTACAATGAGCAGTTCTTC.

This clone turned up a few times. The chain recombines TRBV10-3 with TRBJ1-1; tentative D call: TRBD1 (5 bases). V was shortened by 2 bases and J by 10 bases, with 14 bases between the two germline ends. This CDR3 comprises 13 residues. CDR1 ENHRY and CDR2 SYGVKD come from the germline V gene. The CDR3 nucleotides are TGTGCCATCAGTGAGAGAGGAGGACACAGAGCTTTCTTT. This gives the protein CAISERGGHRAFF.

V and J are TRBV5-6 and TRBJ1-2; 8 bases align to TRBD1. CDR1 and CDR2 from the germline V gene are SGHDT and YYEEEE. V shed 3 bases and J 4 bases; nucleotides not matched to a gene: 5. The CDR3 loop spans 14 amino acids. CDR3 DNA: TGTGCCAGCAGCTCAGTGGACAGGGTCTATGGCTACACCTTC. Translation: CASSSVDRVYGYTF.

CDR3: CASTVDTSYEQYF. The CDR3 bases are TGTGCCAGCACCGTGGACACCTCCTACGAGCAGTACTTC. The rearrangement joins TRBV7-9 to TRBJ2-7; possible D gene TRBD1, 5 bases. Trimming took 7 bases from V and 0 from J, leaving 10 bases between them. Looked up from germline, CDR1 is SEHNR and CDR2 is FQNEAQ (reference sequence). This CDR3 region has 13 residues.

This sequence joins TRBV9 and TRBJ2-1; TRBD2 agrees at 12 bases. Germline V lookup: CDR1 SGDLS, CDR2 YYNGEE. Losses at the gene ends were 3 bases for V and 10 bases for J; bases not matched to a gene: 5. The CDR3 has 14 residues. DNA for the CDR3: TGTGCCAGCAGCGGACTAGCGGGAGTAGGCGAGCAGTTCTTC. Translated: CASSGLAGVGEQFF.

The V call is TRBV19, the J call TRBJ2-5, with TRBD1 matching 7 bases. CDR3 size: 13 residues. V lost 4 bases to trimming and J lost 4 bases; unmatched junction nucleotides: 3. CDR1 and CDR2 (germline): LNHDA, SQIVND (reference sequence). Here the CDR3 reads CASSNRDRETQYF. CDR3 DNA: TGTGCCAGTAGTAACCGGGACAGAGAGACCCAGTACTTC.

The V gene is TRBV6-1, the J gene TRBJ2-3; D gene unclear. Germline lookup yields CDR1 MNHNS and CDR2 SASEGT. The CDR3 loop spans 15 amino acids. The ends were cut back, 2 bases at V and 4 bases at J, with 13 bases in the middle. CDR3: CASSELKPPADTQYF. The CDR3, as DNA: TGTGCCAGCAGTGAATTAAAGCCCCCAGCAGATACGCAGTATTTT.

In this sample, this clone is medium-sized. The gene calls are TRBV6-1 and TRBJ1-2, with 7 positions matching TRBD1. CDR1 and CDR2 from the germline V gene are MNHNS and SASEGT. V shed 6 bases and J 3 bases; nucleotides not matched to a gene: 10. This CDR3 contains 15 residues. The CDR3 DNA is TGTGCCAGCAGGAGCCGGGACAGCGGGGACTATGGCTACACCTTC. It encodes CASRSRDSGDYGYTF.

This clone was seen once. The J gene is TRBJ2-3, the V gene TRBV11-3, with TRBD1 matching 8 bases. CDR3 length equals 15 residues. Per germline, CDR1 SGHNT and CDR2 YENEEA. The trim removed 5 bases at V and 3 bases at J, leaving 7 bases unmatched. The CDR3 here is CASSRTGSGTDTQYF. The CDR3 DNA sequence: TGTGCCAGCAGCCGGACAGGGTCAGGGACAGATACGCAGTATTTT.

This clone was detected only a few times. The CDR3 DNA sequence: TGTGCCAGCAGTGAATACGGAAGACCGAGCTCCTACAATGAGCAGTTCTTC. Amino acid sequence: CASSEYGRPSSYNEQFF. The chain combines TRBV6-1 with TRBJ2-1; D not resolved. Germline CDR1 and CDR2: MNHNS and SASEGT. The V end was cut by 2 bases, the J end by 0 bases, with 14 bases between. The CDR3 spans 17 residues.

Here the CDR3 DNA reads TGCGCCAGCAGCTTGTTAGTAAGCACTGAAGCTTTCTTT. Protein: CASSLLVSTEAFF. The chain has TRBV5-1 and TRBJ1-1; D gene uncertain. In germline, CDR1 is SGHRS, CDR2 YFSETQ. V lost 1 base and J lost 4, with 8 bases in between. The CDR3 runs to 13 residues.